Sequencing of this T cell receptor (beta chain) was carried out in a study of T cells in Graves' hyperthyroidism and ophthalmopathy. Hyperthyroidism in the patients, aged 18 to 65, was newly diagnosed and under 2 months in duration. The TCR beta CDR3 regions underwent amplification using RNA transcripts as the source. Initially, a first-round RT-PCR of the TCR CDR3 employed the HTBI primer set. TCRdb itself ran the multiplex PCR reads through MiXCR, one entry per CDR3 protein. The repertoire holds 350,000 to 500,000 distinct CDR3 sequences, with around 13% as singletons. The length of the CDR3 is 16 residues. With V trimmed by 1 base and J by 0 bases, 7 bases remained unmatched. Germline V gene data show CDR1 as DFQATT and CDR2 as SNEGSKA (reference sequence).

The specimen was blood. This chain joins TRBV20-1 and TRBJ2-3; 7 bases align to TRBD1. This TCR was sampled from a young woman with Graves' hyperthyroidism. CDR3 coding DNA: TGCAGTGCTAGAGCCCCGACAGGGCAAAGCACAGATACGCAGTATTTT. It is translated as CSARAPTGQSTDTQYF.